This TCR beta chain is drawn from a study of identical twins. Study observations and caveats: Beta clonotypes that were abundant in cord blood contained fewer insertions, a pattern absent from memory repertoires.

V was clipped by 4 bases and J by 6 bases, with 12 bases between them. This CDR3 region has 14 residues. Through template switching, a universal primer site was introduced, and the cDNA contained unique molecular identifiers. TCRdb processed the 5' RACE reads anew with MiXCR; each CDR3 protein has one entry. The table includes just over 500,000 distinct CDR3 sequences, 20% to 25% detected once. Turning to this clonotype: What it recognizes is unknown.

The sample was also linked to a second study, of T cells expressing NK-cell markers.

The J gene is TRBJ2-2, the V gene TRBV12-3 or TRBV12-4, with D tentatively TRBD1 or TRBD2 (7 bases each). This sequence was found in a woman younger than 35 in good health. Material: CD4+ T cells sorted from blood. The CDR3 is CASSSQGGSGELFF. The CDR3 coding sequence is TGTGCCAGCAGTTCGCAGGGGGGGTCCGGGGAGCTGTTTTTT.